This T cell receptor (beta chain) derives from a study of neurological immune-mediated disorders. Study-wide findings and caveats: According to phylogenetic grouping, one related-CDR3 cluster, a possible signature, contained the repertoires of 18 of 34 multiple sclerosis patients.

Between the trimmed V and J ends, which lost 3 bases and 7 bases, there was a span of 0 bases. Per the germline V gene, CDR1 is SQVTM and CDR2 is ANQGSEA. The CDR3 extends over 8 amino acids. In its sample, this clonotype was seen many times. The antigen is not known. TCRdb fed the 5' RACE reads into MiXCR, producing one record per CDR3 protein. The sample lists around 28,000 distinct CDR3 sequences, more than 2% occurring once. Libraries used 2 million unsorted PBMCs kept frozen in RNAlater. What was sequenced was PBMCs. The chain uses TRBV29-1 and TRBJ1-1; D unresolved. This sequence was found in a woman in her 50s with multiple sclerosis. The chain's CDR3 is CSVDEAFF. The DNA of the CDR3 is TGCAGCGTTGATGAAGCTTTCTTT. Drawing the rest from reference TRBV29-1 and TRBJ1-1, the complete variable domain is SAVISQKPSRDICQRGTSLTIQCQVDSQVTMMFWYRQQPGQSLTLIATANQGSEATYESGFVIDKFPISRPNLTFSTLTVSNMSPEDSSIYLCSVDEAFFGQGTRLTVV.